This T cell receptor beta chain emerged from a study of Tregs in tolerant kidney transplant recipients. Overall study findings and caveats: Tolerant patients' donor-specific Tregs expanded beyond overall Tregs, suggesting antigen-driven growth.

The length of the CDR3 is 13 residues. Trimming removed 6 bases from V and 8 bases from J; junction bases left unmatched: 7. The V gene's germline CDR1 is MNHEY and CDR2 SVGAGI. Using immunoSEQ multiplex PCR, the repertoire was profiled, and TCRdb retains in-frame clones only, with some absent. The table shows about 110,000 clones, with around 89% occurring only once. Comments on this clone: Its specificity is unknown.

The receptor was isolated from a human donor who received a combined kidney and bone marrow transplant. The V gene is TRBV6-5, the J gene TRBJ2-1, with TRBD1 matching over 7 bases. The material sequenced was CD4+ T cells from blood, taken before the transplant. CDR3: CASSTRGRDEQFF. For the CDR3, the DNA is TGTGCCAGCAGCACAAGGGGGCGGGATGAGCAGTTCTTC.